This is a list of T cell receptor beta chains from one sample in a study of cytomegalovirus exposure and HLA in healthy donors. The assay was immunoSEQ multiplex PCR, and TCRdb's table has in-frame clones only and misses some. Here the sample spans around 150,000 clones, roughly 80% being singletons. What was sequenced was PBMCs. The receptors here all came from a male donor in good health and CMV-seropositive. Each CDR3 is given with its conserved first and last residue. The order of the fields is clone size, D gene, V gene, J gene, CDR3 protein, CDR3 DNA. A D gene is named only where the DNA matches it firmly. Clone size is shown for a subset of rows, as once, few, many or a class of expanded clone.

.	TRBD1	TRBV11-2	TRBJ1-1	CASSAVRGRTEAFF	TGTGCCAGCAGCGCCGTCAGGGGGCGGACTGAAGCTTTCTTT
.	TRBD2	TRBV5-1	TRBJ2-7	CASSLEASGDSYEQYF	TGCGCCAGCAGCTTGGAAGCTAGCGGGGACTCCTACGAGCAGTACTTC
.	.	TRBV4-1	TRBJ2-2	CASSQARLAVGELFF	TGCGCCAGCAGCCAAGCCAGGCTAGCTGTCGGGGAGCTGTTTTTT
.	TRBD1	TRBV7-2	TRBJ2-2	CASSLAGTGIGELFF	TGTGCCAGCAGCTTAGCGGGGACAGGGATCGGGGAGCTGTTTTTT
.	.	TRBV6-4	TRBJ1-3	CASSDNRGTGNTIYF	TGTGCCAGCAGCGACAATCGGGGTACAGGAAACACCATATATTTT
few	TRBD1	TRBV11-2	TRBJ1-1	CASSNTGTGNTEAFF	TGTGCCAGCAGTAATACCGGGACAGGGAACACTGAAGCTTTCTTT
.	TRBD1	TRBV7-8	TRBJ1-4	CASSSRTGGESFEKLFF	TGTGCCAGCAGCTCCCGGACAGGGGGCGAAAGCTTTGAAAAACTGTTTTTT
.	.	TRBV19	TRBJ2-1	CASSMGPLREQFF	TGTGCCAGTAGTATGGGGCCGTTACGTGAGCAGTTCTTC
.	TRBD1	TRBV6-1	TRBJ1-6	CASSVIQGKNNSPLHF	TGTGCCAGCAGTGTCATACAGGGGAAGAATAATTCACCCCTCCACTTT
.	.	TRBV5-1	TRBJ2-2	CASSAGLNTGELFF	TGCGCCAGCAGCGCAGGGTTGAACACCGGGGAGCTGTTTTTT
.	.	TRBV10-1	TRBJ2-2	CASSGQANTGELFF	TGCGCCAGCAGTGGACAGGCGAACACCGGGGAACTGTTTTTT
.	TRBD2	TRBV7-2	TRBJ2-2	CASSLGTTTLPGELFF	TGTGCCAGCAGCCTTGGGACTACTACCCTCCCCGGGGAGCTGTTTTTT
.	.	TRBV27	TRBJ1-1	CASSYAGIDTEAFF	TGTGCCAGCAGTTATGCCGGGATCGACACTGAAGCTTTCTTT
.	.	TRBV19	TRBJ2-3	CASSVLGAQYF	TGTGCCAGTAGTGTACTAGGCGCGCAGTATTTT
.	.	TRBV5-1	TRBJ1-1	CASRGGLEVEAFF	TGCGCCAGCAGGGGGGGTTTGGAGGTTGAAGCTTTCTTT
.	TRBD1	TRBV6-5	TRBJ1-5	CASRKQGNQPQHF	TGTGCCAGCAGGAAACAGGGGAATCAGCCCCAGCATTTT
.	.	TRBV7-2	TRBJ1-1	CASSLAQMNTEAFF	TGTGCCAGCAGCTTAGCCCAAATGAACACTGAAGCTTTCTTT
few	TRBD1	TRBV5-6	TRBJ2-3	CASSGSWDRGTDTQYF	TGTGCCAGCAGCGGCTCCTGGGACAGGGGCACAGATACGCAGTATTTT
.	TRBD2	TRBV10-3	TRBJ2-3	CAISESRLAASTDTQYF	TGTGCCATCAGTGAGTCGCGCCTAGCGGCCTCCACAGATACGCAGTATTTT
.	TRBD2	TRBV5-1	TRBJ2-2	CASTETSVNTGELFF	TGCGCCAGCACCGAGACTAGCGTAAACACCGGGGAGCTGTTTTTT